These 4 T cell receptor beta chains came from one sample sequenced in a study of T-cell reconstitution after alpha-beta-depleted transplantation in children. TCRbeta library construction was performed incorporating unique molecular identifiers. Each CDR3 protein is one row after TCRdb ran MiXCR on the PCR reads. Seen here are under 150,000 distinct CDR3 sequences, around a tenth observed once, and the top ten hold more than 20%. The specimen was PBMCs, mostly from graft donor cells, collected 180 days after TCRalphabeta/CD19-depleted stem cell transplant. Every receptor here comes from a girl less than two years old who had a stem cell transplant for combined immunodeficiency, so the T cells may come from the graft donor.

This clonotype was counted only a few times. The J gene is TRBJ2-3, the V gene TRBV28, with 9 bases aligning to TRBD1. V was clipped by 3 bases and J by 8 bases; unmatched bases: 9. Per germline, CDR1 MDHEN and CDR2 SYDVKM. CDR3 length: 15 residues. The DNA of the CDR3 is TGTGCCAGCAGTTTTATTGGGGGACAGGGTGTTACGCAGTATTTT. Residues: CASSFIGGQGVTQYF.

This chain connects TRBV29-1 to TRBJ2-2; 9 nucleotides align to TRBD2. Germline V gives CDR1 SQVTM, CDR2 ANQGSEA. After removal of 4 bases from V and 5 bases from J, the junction contained 5 bases not matched to a gene. This CDR3 has 14 residues. The CDR3 region has the DNA TGCAGCGTTGCGGTAGCGGGAGTTACCGGGGAGCTGTTTTTT. This translates into CSVAVAGVTGELFF.

The chain combines TRBV7-2 with TRBJ2-7, with a weak D call TRBD1 (6 bases). V lost 4 bases, J lost 4 bases, and 11 bases lay in between. Germline CDR1 SGHTA, CDR2 FQGNSA. The length of the CDR3 is 13 residues. The CDR3 loop reads CASSWHRVYEQYF. In DNA form, the CDR3 reads TGTGCCAGCAGCTGGCACAGGGTATACGAGCAGTACTTC.

This clonotype was observed a few times. This chain connects TRBV12-3 or TRBV12-4 to TRBJ1-1; no reliable D call. CDR3 size: 11 residues. Trimming cost V 6 bases and J 3 bases, with 5 bases left between them. The CDR3 region has the DNA TGTGCCAGCAGGGGCTACACTGAAGCTTTCTTT. It yields the protein CASRGYTEAFF.